What follows are 29 T cell receptor beta chains derived from one specimen sequenced in a study of shared clonotypes between healthy human individuals. This table comes from immunoSEQ multiplex PCR, and its TCRdb copy is limited to in-frame clones, with some not included. Here the sample spans about 2.3 million clones, 85% to 95% being singletons. Sequenced sample: naive CD4+ T cells from PBMCs. Subset in this sample: CD45RA+ positively selected. Receptor source: a man aged 18 to 29 in good health. Some clones in this sample may be carry-over from other donors' samples.

On this clone itself: The identical CDR3 is also encoded by other nucleotide sequences in the sample. The chain links TRBV28 to TRBJ2-3, with D possibly being TRBD2 (6 bases). CDR3 size: 12 residues. CDR1 is MDHEN and CDR2 is SYDVKM in the germline V gene. V was pared by 2 bases and J by 6 bases, with 6 bases between. The DNA for the CDR3 is TGTGCCAGCAGTTTAGGGGGGGATACGCAGTATTTT. Protein sequence: CASSLGGDTQYF.

The chain couples TRBV18 to TRBJ2-3, with TRBD2 as a possible D gene (6 bases). CDR1 is KGHSH and CDR2 is LQKENI in the germline V gene. The CDR3 extends over 17 amino acids. V lost 1 base, J lost 5 bases, and 19 bases lay in between. CDR3 sequence reads: CASSPRAQRERGDTQYF. The CDR3 DNA reads as TGTGCCAGCTCACCACGAGCTCAACGGGAGCGCGGAGATACGCAGTATTTT. Variable domain in full (rest from reference TRBV18 and TRBJ2-3): NAGVMQNPRHLVRRRGQEARLRCSPMKGHSHVYWYRQLPEEGLKFMVYLQKENIIDESGMPKERFSAEFPKEGPSILRIQQVVRGDSAAYFCASSPRAQRERGDTQYFGPGTRLTVL.

The chain recombines TRBV5-6 with TRBJ1-5; D gene unclear. The CDR3 is made up of 15 amino acids. Germline assignment: CDR1 SGHDT and CDR2 YYEEEE. V gave up 4 bases and J gave up 4 bases, with 15 bases separating them. The DNA for the CDR3 is TGTGCCAGCAGCGAAGGCCCGGGCGGGAATCAGCCCCAGCATTTT. Amino acids: CASSEGPGGNQPQHF.

About this clone: Additional DNA sequences in this sample encode the identical CDR3. For the CDR3, the DNA is TGTGCCTGGAGTTCCGGCTCTGGAAACACCATATATTTT. This sequence encodes CAWSSGSGNTIYF. The chain carries TRBV30 and TRBJ1-3; D is unclear. The germline CDR1 and CDR2 sequences are GTSNPN and SVGIG (reference sequence). The CDR3 is made up of 13 amino acids. The germline V and J ends were trimmed by 2 bases and 0 bases, with 5 bases remaining between them.

The rearrangement links TRBV27 to TRBJ2-1, with 13 positions matching TRBD2. Germline loops: CDR1 MNHEY, CDR2 SMNVEV (reference sequence). CDR3 length: 17 residues. V was pared by 7 bases and J by 0 bases, with 6 bases of the junction left unmatched. CDR3 amino acids: CASILAGGPSSYNEQFF. DNA for the CDR3: TGTGCCAGCATACTAGCGGGAGGGCCATCCTCCTACAATGAGCAGTTCTTC.

The chain joins TRBV9 to TRBJ2-7, with no clear D. The CDR3 has 14 residues. The V end was cut by 3 bases, the J end by 0 bases, with 10 bases between. Germline V lookup: CDR1 SGDLS, CDR2 YYNGEE. Written as DNA, the CDR3 is TGTGCCAGCAGCGGATCCTCTAGCTCCTACGAGCAGTACTTC. This codes for CASSGSSSSYEQYF.

Points on this clone: Distinct nucleotide sequences in the sample also encode this CDR3. Here the CDR3 reads CAWTSGISTDTQYF. The CDR3 DNA reads as TGTGCCTGGACTAGCGGGATTAGCACAGATACGCAGTATTTT. This rearrangement joins TRBV30 to TRBJ2-3, with 9 bases identical to TRBD2. V shed 4 bases and J 0 bases; nucleotides not matched to a gene: 2. Germline CDR1 GTSNPN, CDR2 SVGIG (reference sequence). The CDR3 loop spans 14 amino acids.

V and J are TRBV7-7 and TRBJ2-1; D is ambiguous. Trimming left V 1 base short and J 7 bases short, with 14 bases between. CDR1 and CDR2 from the germline V gene are SSHAT and FNYEAQ (reference sequence). The length of the CDR3 is 15 residues. CDR3 region: CASSLEAGAGNEQFF. The CDR3 bases are TGTGCCAGCAGCTTAGAGGCAGGCGCCGGGAATGAGCAGTTCTTC.

The rearrangement links TRBV28 to TRBJ2-3, with D perhaps TRBD1 or TRBD2 (5 bases each). The V end was cut by 7 bases, the J end by 2 bases, with 13 bases between. CDR1 and CDR2 (germline): MDHEN, SYDVKM. The CDR3 totals 14 residues. The CDR3 spells CASIPTGPTDTQYF. The CDR3 bases are TGTGCCAGCATTCCCACGGGACCCACAGATACGCAGTATTTT.

The chain couples TRBV5-7 to TRBJ2-7, with D maybe TRBD2 (5 bases). TRBV5-7 carries the ORF label, with uncertain function. The CDR3 runs to 14 residues. The germline V and J ends were trimmed by 2 bases and 2 bases, with 11 bases remaining between them. The CDR3 DNA sequence: TGTGCCAGCAGCTTAATGGACTGTACCTACGAGCAGTACTTC. Protein: CASSLMDCTYEQYF.

The rearrangement joins TRBV18 to TRBJ2-1, with TRBD2 matching 15 bases. Trimming took 6 bases from V and 5 from J; bases not matched to a gene: 5. The CDR3 loop spans 16 amino acids. CDR1 and CDR2 from the germline V gene are KGHSH and LQKENI. CDR3 sequence: CASSLGLAGGDNEQFF. The CDR3 DNA follows: TGTGCCAGCTCGCTGGGACTAGCGGGGGGAGACAATGAGCAGTTCTTC.

The chain carries TRBV27 and TRBJ2-7; 7 nucleotides agree with TRBD1. Germline V gene sequence: CDR1 MNHEY, CDR2 SMNVEV (reference sequence). CDR3 length: 15 residues. V dropped 5 bases and J dropped 4; count of bases not matched to a gene: 11. The CDR3 loop is CASSRQGRSVYEQYF. CDR3 DNA sequence: TGTGCCAGCAGTCGACAGGGCCGCAGTGTGTACGAGCAGTACTTC.

This chain links TRBV6-1 with TRBJ2-5; tentatively, D is TRBD2 (6 bases). This CDR3 region has 12 residues. Germline V gene lookup returns CDR1 MNHNS and CDR2 SASEGT. Trimming shortened V by 8 bases and J by 4 bases, and 11 bases separated the two germline ends. The CDR3: CASSSAGETQYF. The CDR3 DNA reads as TGTGCCAGCTCCTCAGCGGGAGAGACCCAGTACTTC.

This chain joins TRBV28 and TRBJ1-2; perhaps TRBD1 as D (6 bases). Germline CDR1 reads MDHEN; CDR2 reads SYDVKM. This CDR3 has 16 residues. V dropped 4 bases and J dropped 6 bases, with 21 bases sitting between them. Written as DNA, the CDR3 is TGTGCCAGCAGTTGGAAACAGGGAGGTATTTCCCATGGCTACACCTTC. Its translation is CASSWKQGGISHGYTF.

The J gene is TRBJ2-2, the V gene TRBV5-8; D not resolved. The CDR3 has 13 residues. V gave up 0 bases and J gave up 1 base, with 1 base separating them. CDR1 and CDR2 (germline): SGHTS, YDEGEE. This chain's CDR3 is CASSLVNTGELFF. In DNA form, the CDR3 reads TGTGCCAGCAGCTTGGTGAACACCGGGGAGCTGTTTTTT.

V usage is TRBV5-1 and J usage is TRBJ2-7, with 8 positions matching TRBD1. The CDR3 has 15 amino acids. The junction had 9 bases not matched to a gene; V was cut back by 4 bases and J by 3 bases. Germline V gives CDR1 SGHRS, CDR2 YFSETQ. The CDR3 sequence: CASSGASGQGYEQYF. The DNA of the CDR3 is TGCGCCAGCAGCGGAGCGTCCGGACAGGGCTACGAGCAGTACTTC.

CDR3 in amino acids: CASSATGGSGNTIYF. In DNA, the CDR3 is TGTGCCAGCAGTGCCACAGGGGGCAGCGGAAACACCATATATTTT. The chain couples TRBV2 to TRBJ1-3; 9 bases are shared with TRBD1. The V gene end was trimmed by 4 bases and the J gene end by 4 bases; junction bases not matched to a gene: 5. The CDR3 is made up of 15 amino acids. From germline, CDR1 is SNHLY and CDR2 FYNNEI.

This clone was seen a handful of times. Here the CDR3 reads CASTGTGAFF. The CDR3 DNA reads as TGTGCCAGCACCGGGACAGGAGCTTTCTTT. V gene TRBV28 combines with J gene TRBJ1-1; 8 nucleotides agree with TRBD1. Unmatched junction bases numbered 2, after V lost 7 bases and J lost 10 bases. The CDR3 has 10 amino acids. Per germline, CDR1 MDHEN and CDR2 SYDVKM.

The chain is built from TRBV5-8 and TRBJ2-3; 8 nucleotides line up with TRBD2. The CDR3 is made up of 17 amino acids. From germline, CDR1 is SGHTS and CDR2 YDEGEE. After removal of 0 bases from V and 2 bases from J, the junction contained 8 bases not matched to a gene. In nucleotides, the CDR3 is TGTGCCAGCAGCTTGGCCTTTACTAGCGGATACACAGATACGCAGTATTTT. Translating gives CASSLAFTSGYTDTQYF. Variable domain in full (rest from reference TRBV5-8 and TRBJ2-3): EAGVTQSPTHLIKTRGQQATLRCSPISGHTSVYWYQQALGLGLQFLLWYDEGEERNRGNFPPRFSGRQFPNYSSELNVNALELEDSALYLCASSLAFTSGYTDTQYFGPGTRLTVL.

J is TRBJ2-1 and V is TRBV11-2; D ambiguous. This CDR3 is built from 11 residues. The germline V gene has CDR1 SGHAT and CDR2 FQNNGV. V was trimmed by 2 bases and J by 9 bases, leaving 5 bases between them. The CDR3 DNA is TGTGCCAGCAGCTTATTTCTTGAGCAGTTCTTC. This gives the protein CASSLFLEQFF.

The chain employs TRBV27 and TRBJ2-2; 8 nucleotides agree with TRBD2. V gave up 3 bases and J gave up 6 bases; unmatched junction bases: 12. The CDR3 is 17 residues long. Looked up from germline, CDR1 is MNHEY and CDR2 is SMNVEV (reference sequence). Here the CDR3 DNA reads TGTGCCAGCAGTTTCAAGCTTTCGAGCGGGAGTGCCGGGGAGCTGTTTTTT. Residues: CASSFKLSSGSAGELFF.

The chain links TRBV19 to TRBJ1-3; D unclear. The germline V gene has CDR1 LNHDA and CDR2 SQIVND (reference sequence). V was shortened by 7 bases and J by 8 bases, with 12 bases between the two germline ends. This CDR3 has 12 amino acids. The CDR3 nucleotides read TGTGCCAGTATGCCGCGGTGGGACACCATATATTTT. Translation gives CASMPRWDTIYF.

DNA for the CDR3: TGTGCCAGCAGTTCCAGGGCCCTCTCTGGAAACACCATATATTTT. Translating it yields CASSSRALSGNTIYF. The rearrangement links TRBV28 to TRBJ1-3; perhaps TRBD1 as D (5 bases). The germline V gene encodes CDR1 MDHEN and CDR2 SYDVKM. The CDR3 contains 15 residues. Trimming removed 4 bases from V and 0 bases from J, with 10 bases in between.

V and J are TRBV29-1 and TRBJ2-3, with a weak D call TRBD2 (6 bases). V shed 5 bases and J shed 2 bases, with 14 bases lying between them. The CDR3 loop spans 14 amino acids. CDR1 is SQVTM, CDR2 ANQGSEA, per germline. CDR3 amino acids: CSVRERENTDTQYF. The CDR3 region has the DNA TGCAGCGTTCGGGAGCGAGAAAACACAGATACGCAGTATTTT.

V gene TRBV28 combines with J gene TRBJ2-1; D gene unclear. The germline gives CDR1 MDHEN, CDR2 SYDVKM. The CDR3 sequence is 16 residues long. V was trimmed by 5 bases and J by 1 base, leaving 15 bases between them. The CDR3 protein is CASSPPSGQSYNEQFF. DNA of the CDR3: TGTGCCAGCAGTCCCCCCTCGGGTCAATCCTACAATGAGCAGTTCTTC.

The J gene is TRBJ1-2, the V gene TRBV6-1; the match to TRBD1 covers 8 bases. This CDR3 contains 16 residues. The germline gives CDR1 MNHNS, CDR2 SASEGT. Trimming at V came to 3 bases and at J to 8 bases, leaving 14 bases not matched to a gene. The CDR3 bases are TGTGCCAGCAGTGAGGGACTCCTCAGGGGGCTTCGAGGCTACACCTTC. This gives the protein CASSEGLLRGLRGYTF.

The rearrangement uses TRBV28 and TRBJ2-3; no firm D call. CDR1 and CDR2 (germline): MDHEN, SYDVKM. The CDR3 extends over 15 amino acids. V gave up 5 bases and J gave up 3 bases, with 15 bases separating them. Here the CDR3 DNA reads TGTGCCAGCAGTCCTTCCGGGCCCCAGACAGATACGCAGTATTTT. Protein product: CASSPSGPQTDTQYF.

J is TRBJ2-5 and V is TRBV7-8; D is perhaps TRBD2 (5 bases). CDR3 length: 13 amino acids. CDR1 and CDR2 (germline): SGHVS, FQNEAQ. Deletions cut 5 bases from V and 2 bases from J, with 9 bases between. CDR3 DNA sequence: TGTGCCAGCAGCCCGGGGATACAAGAGACCCAGTACTTC. It translates to CASSPGIQETQYF.

About this clone: Other nucleotide sequences in the sample specify the same CDR3. The rearrangement uses TRBV5-4 and TRBJ2-7, with 9 bases that match TRBD2. Germline V gene lookup returns CDR1 SGHNT and CDR2 YYREEE (reference sequence). Trimming cost V 0 bases and J 4 bases; bases outside gene matches: 8. This CDR3 region has 16 residues. The CDR3 loop reads CASSLAIAGVPYEQYF. CDR3 nucleotide sequence: TGTGCCAGCAGCTTGGCCATAGCGGGAGTTCCGTACGAGCAGTACTTC.